These T cell receptor beta chains were read from a single sample in a study of identical twins. TCRdb re-derived calls from the 5' RACE reads in MiXCR, one entry per CDR3 protein. This table holds around 530,000 distinct CDR3 sequences, roughly 15% found once. The same data also went into a second study, on yellow fever vaccine responses in identical twins.

Sequencing was carried out using CD4+ T cells sorted from blood. The receptors were gathered from a woman between 18 and 29 years old in good health. The CDR3 runs from the conserved cysteine through the conserved F or W. A D gene is named only where the DNA matches it firmly. Size is omitted from some rows. Given values are once, few, many or a class for expanded clones.

clone_size: NA; j_call: TRBJ2-1; d_call: NA; v_call: TRBV7-2; cdr3_nt: TGTGCCAGCAGCGCCCCTAGCGCGGGATGGAATGAGCAGTTCTTC; cdr3_aa: CASSAPSAGWNEQFF
clone_size: few; j_call: TRBJ1-1; d_call: NA; v_call: TRBV27; cdr3_nt: TGTGCCAGCAGTTTCTACATGAACACTGAAGCTTTCTTT; cdr3_aa: CASSFYMNTEAFF
clone_size: NA; j_call: TRBJ2-7; d_call: NA; v_call: TRBV7-9; cdr3_nt: TGTGCCAGCAGCTTAGGTTCAGGCTACGAGCAGTACTTC; cdr3_aa: CASSLGSGYEQYF
clone_size: few; j_call: TRBJ1-1; d_call: TRBD1; v_call: TRBV6-2/TRBV6-3; cdr3_nt: TGTGCCAGCAGGAGGACAGGGAACACTGAAGCTTTCTTT; cdr3_aa: CASRRTGNTEAFF
clone_size: NA; j_call: TRBJ1-2; d_call: TRBD1; v_call: TRBV6-5; cdr3_nt: TGTGCCAGCAGTTACTCGAATGTACAGGGGGACAACTATGGCTACACCTTC; cdr3_aa: CASSYSNVQGDNYGYTF
clone_size: NA; j_call: TRBJ2-5; d_call: TRBD2; v_call: TRBV18; cdr3_nt: TGTGCCAGCTCACCTTCACGCGGGGAGGGGCAGACCCAGTACTTC; cdr3_aa: CASSPSRGEGQTQYF
clone_size: NA; j_call: TRBJ2-7; d_call: NA; v_call: TRBV24-1; cdr3_nt: TGTGCCACCAGTGCCCGGAGTCCTTCCTACGAGCAGTACTTC; cdr3_aa: CATSARSPSYEQYF
clone_size: NA; j_call: TRBJ2-4; d_call: TRBD1; v_call: TRBV11-2; cdr3_nt: TGTGCCAGCAGCCCAGGGACAGGGGGGTTCATTCAGTACTTC; cdr3_aa: CASSPGTGGFIQYF
clone_size: many; j_call: TRBJ2-5; d_call: NA; v_call: TRBV9; cdr3_nt: TGTGCCAGCAGCCCAGACAGGATCCAAGAGACCCAGTACTTC; cdr3_aa: CASSPDRIQETQYF
clone_size: NA; j_call: TRBJ2-1; d_call: NA; v_call: TRBV12-3/TRBV12-4; cdr3_nt: TGTGCCAGCGCCCGGCGACGGGCCGAGTACAATGAGCAGTTCTTC; cdr3_aa: CASARRRAEYNEQFF
clone_size: NA; j_call: TRBJ2-1; d_call: TRBD2; v_call: TRBV15; cdr3_nt: TGTGCCACCAGCAGCAGAACTAGCGGGGGGCATTTGATCTCCTACAATGAGCAGTTCTTC; cdr3_aa: CATSSRTSGGHLISYNEQFF
clone_size: few; j_call: TRBJ1-2; d_call: NA; v_call: TRBV6-1; cdr3_nt: TGTGCCAGCAGCAGTGCGGGGGGCAGTAACTATGGCTACACCTTC; cdr3_aa: CASSSAGGSNYGYTF
clone_size: once; j_call: TRBJ2-1; d_call: NA; v_call: TRBV7-3; cdr3_nt: TGTGCCAGCAGCTTAACCCAGAGCTCCTACAATGAGCAGTTCTTC; cdr3_aa: CASSLTQSSYNEQFF
clone_size: few; j_call: TRBJ2-1; d_call: NA; v_call: TRBV7-6; cdr3_nt: TGTGCCAGCAGCTCCCGTGGAGGAACCTCCTACAATGAGCAGTTCTTC; cdr3_aa: CASSSRGGTSYNEQFF
clone_size: few; j_call: TRBJ2-2; d_call: TRBD2; v_call: TRBV5-1; cdr3_nt: TGCGCCAGCAGCTACTTAGCGGGAGGGCCGTTTTATGGGGAGCTGTTTTTT; cdr3_aa: CASSYLAGGPFYGELFF
clone_size: many; j_call: TRBJ2-7; d_call: NA; v_call: TRBV20-1; cdr3_nt: TGCAGTGCTAGAGATGGTCGGTACGGACAGTACTTC; cdr3_aa: CSARDGRYGQYF
clone_size: few; j_call: TRBJ2-4; d_call: TRBD1; v_call: TRBV28; cdr3_nt: TGTGCCAGCGGGGACAGCCTTAACATTCAGTACTTC; cdr3_aa: CASGDSLNIQYF
clone_size: few; j_call: TRBJ2-3; d_call: NA; v_call: TRBV4-2; cdr3_nt: TGTGCCAGCAGCCAATTCCTCGGGAGTGGCACAGATACGCAGTATTTT; cdr3_aa: CASSQFLGSGTDTQYF
clone_size: many; j_call: TRBJ2-2; d_call: NA; v_call: TRBV5-1; cdr3_nt: TGCGCCAGCAGCTTGAGGGGTACCTCGAACACCGGGGAGCTGTTTTTT; cdr3_aa: CASSLRGTSNTGELFF
clone_size: few; j_call: TRBJ2-2; d_call: TRBD2; v_call: TRBV6-4; cdr3_nt: TGTGCCAGCAGTGCTGGACTAGCGGGAGGGCCCGCCGGGGAGCTGTTTTTT; cdr3_aa: CASSAGLAGGPAGELFF
clone_size: NA; j_call: TRBJ2-2; d_call: NA; v_call: TRBV19; cdr3_nt: TGTGCCAGTAGTGCCAGACTGACGAACACCGGGGAGCTGTTTTTT; cdr3_aa: CASSARLTNTGELFF
clone_size: NA; j_call: TRBJ1-1; d_call: TRBD1; v_call: TRBV6-6; cdr3_nt: TGTGCCAGCAGTTACCAGGACAGGGCTGAAGCTTTCTTT; cdr3_aa: CASSYQDRAEAFF
clone_size: NA; j_call: TRBJ2-5; d_call: NA; v_call: TRBV12-3/TRBV12-4; cdr3_nt: TGTGCCAGCACCCTCGACAGCCTAAAAGAGACCCAGTACTTC; cdr3_aa: CASTLDSLKETQYF
clone_size: few; j_call: TRBJ2-3; d_call: NA; v_call: TRBV12-3/TRBV12-4; cdr3_nt: TGTGCCAGCAGTTTCACGGGGGCAGATACGCAGTATTTT; cdr3_aa: CASSFTGADTQYF
clone_size: many; j_call: TRBJ2-6; d_call: NA; v_call: TRBV29-1; cdr3_nt: TGCAGCGTTGAATTAGTCTCTGGGGCCAACGTCCTGACTTTC; cdr3_aa: CSVELVSGANVLTF
clone_size: NA; j_call: TRBJ2-7; d_call: TRBD2; v_call: TRBV12-3/TRBV12-4; cdr3_nt: TGTGCCAGCAGTTTTTTAAGTAGCGGGAGCGGAGAGCAGTACTTC; cdr3_aa: CASSFLSSGSGEQYF
clone_size: NA; j_call: TRBJ2-1; d_call: NA; v_call: TRBV7-9; cdr3_nt: TGTGCCAGCAGCTTCGGACAGGGAGGGATGAATGAGCAGTTCTTC; cdr3_aa: CASSFGQGGMNEQFF
clone_size: NA; j_call: TRBJ1-5; d_call: NA; v_call: TRBV29-1; cdr3_nt: TGCAGCGTCTGCGACACGTATAGCAATCAGCCCCAGCATTTT; cdr3_aa: CSVCDTYSNQPQHF
clone_size: NA; j_call: TRBJ2-2; d_call: NA; v_call: TRBV18; cdr3_nt: TGTGCCAGCTCACCGGGCCAGATATCTGGGGAGCTGTTTTTT; cdr3_aa: CASSPGQISGELFF
clone_size: once; j_call: TRBJ2-6; d_call: NA; v_call: TRBV2; cdr3_nt: TGTGCCAGCAAGGTCTCTGGGGCCAACGTCCTGACTTTC; cdr3_aa: CASKVSGANVLTF
clone_size: few; j_call: TRBJ2-1; d_call: TRBD2; v_call: TRBV15; cdr3_nt: TGTGCCACCAGCCGTTTGGGGGGGGTTTTATACAATGAGCAGTTCTTC; cdr3_aa: CATSRLGGVLYNEQFF
clone_size: few; j_call: TRBJ2-1; d_call: TRBD2; v_call: TRBV5-1; cdr3_nt: TGCGCCAGCAGCTCGCATCTCTTAGCGGGAGGGAGGGACAATGAGCAGTTCTTC; cdr3_aa: CASSSHLLAGGRDNEQFF
clone_size: NA; j_call: TRBJ2-1; d_call: TRBD2; v_call: TRBV20-1; cdr3_nt: TGCAGTGCTAGAGATGGCGGGAGAGGGGATGAGCAGTTCTTC; cdr3_aa: CSARDGGRGDEQFF
clone_size: few; j_call: TRBJ2-7; d_call: TRBD1; v_call: TRBV20-1; cdr3_nt: TGCAGTGCTGGGACAGGAACCTACGAGCAGTACTTC; cdr3_aa: CSAGTGTYEQYF
clone_size: many; j_call: TRBJ2-1; d_call: NA; v_call: TRBV5-1; cdr3_nt: TGCGCCAGCAGCTTGGGCCTACCGATCTTGTCCCTCGCCTCGTACAATGAGCAGTTCTTC; cdr3_aa: CASSLGLPILSLASYNEQFF
clone_size: few; j_call: TRBJ2-3; d_call: NA; v_call: TRBV18; cdr3_nt: TGTGCCAGCTCACGGGGCCCTAGCACAGATACGCAGTATTTT; cdr3_aa: CASSRGPSTDTQYF
clone_size: once; j_call: TRBJ2-7; d_call: NA; v_call: TRBV20-1; cdr3_nt: TGCAGTGCAAGCAGGGGCTTTGGCTACGAGCAGTACTTC; cdr3_aa: CSASRGFGYEQYF
clone_size: NA; j_call: TRBJ1-1; d_call: TRBD1; v_call: TRBV5-1; cdr3_nt: TGCGCCAGCAGCTCACAAGGAGGACAGGCATTGAACACTGAAGCTTTCTTT; cdr3_aa: CASSSQGGQALNTEAFF
clone_size: few; j_call: TRBJ2-5; d_call: NA; v_call: TRBV29-1; cdr3_nt: TGCAGCGTTGAAGGTCAAAGGGGGTTGGAGACCCAGTACTTC; cdr3_aa: CSVEGQRGLETQYF
clone_size: few; j_call: TRBJ2-7; d_call: NA; v_call: TRBV12-3/TRBV12-4; cdr3_nt: TGTGCCAGCAGTCCCCGTGGTCAGTGGAGCTCCTACGAGCAGTACTTC; cdr3_aa: CASSPRGQWSSYEQYF
clone_size: few; j_call: TRBJ2-1; d_call: TRBD2; v_call: TRBV5-1; cdr3_nt: TGCGCCAGCAGCCTGGATGGACTAGTCGGTGAGCAGTTCTTC; cdr3_aa: CASSLDGLVGEQFF
clone_size: few; j_call: TRBJ1-5; d_call: NA; v_call: TRBV19; cdr3_nt: TGTGCCAGTAGTACCGGGAGGAATCAGCCCCAGCATTTT; cdr3_aa: CASSTGRNQPQHF